These T cell receptor beta chains were read from a single sample in a study of cytomegalovirus exposure and HLA in healthy donors. Some clones are missing from TCRdb's copy, which holds only in-frame ones; the method was immunoSEQ multiplex PCR. The sample contains approximately 150,000 clones, more than 60% of which appear only once. The sequencing input was PBMCs. The receptors come from a man aged 35 to 55 in good health and CMV-seronegative. CDR3s include the opening cysteine and the closing phenylalanine or tryptophan. The order of the fields is CDR3 protein, V gene, J gene, CDR3 length.

CASSWGWTSGGNPTYEQYF	TRBV28	TRBJ2-7	19
CASSSDRGSNQPQHF	TRBV5-1	TRBJ1-5	15
CATQGLDFYEQYF	TRBV10-3	TRBJ2-7	13
CAWSVDSQETQYF	TRBV30	TRBJ2-5	13
CASSPWTGRNTEAFF	TRBV4-1	TRBJ1-1	15
CASSLGFGDTQYF	TRBV5-1	TRBJ2-3	13
CASSSPGQGATNEKLFF	TRBV7-9	TRBJ1-4	17
CASNPRTGNEKLFF	TRBV2	TRBJ1-4	14
CASSPLIAGGQRGTDTQYF	TRBV18	TRBJ2-3	19
CASSQYGQGLYNEQFF	TRBV6-4	TRBJ2-1	16
CASSVEGSEDEQYF	TRBV9	TRBJ2-7	14
CASSYGPGLSGEKLFF	TRBV19	TRBJ1-4	16
CASNERGGYEQYF	TRBV11-2	TRBJ2-7	13
CASRMPGGPNQPQHF	TRBV28	TRBJ1-5	15
CASSLGTGGRYNEQFF	TRBV5-4	TRBJ2-1	16
CASSGRLAGVGELFF	TRBV2	TRBJ2-2	15
CSVEGLVAGEQFF	TRBV29-1	TRBJ2-1	13
CASSQRPGGVYGYTF	TRBV4-2	TRBJ1-2	15
CASSQQQGASASGANVLTF	TRBV4-2	TRBJ2-6	19
CASSVVLADTQYF	TRBV9	TRBJ2-3	13
CASSFYSLGGNTIYF	TRBV7-2	TRBJ1-3	15
CASNPQIAGGHKTQYF	TRBV28	TRBJ2-5	16
CASGGSSFSGANVLTF	TRBV2	TRBJ2-6	16
CASSIKAGSDSGANVLTF	TRBV19	TRBJ2-6	18
CASSAYRGLELDQPQHF	TRBV27	TRBJ1-5	17
CASRRQINGELFF	TRBV6-1	TRBJ2-2	13
CASRARSSYNEQFF	TRBV28	TRBJ2-1	14
CASGGGPNEKLFF	TRBV30	TRBJ1-4	13
CASSLRDRVGEQYF	TRBV6-5	TRBJ2-7	14
CASSLAPADETQYF	TRBV5-6	TRBJ2-5	14
CASSKLGGSYEQYF	TRBV14	TRBJ2-7	14
CATSRDTGPGGNNEKLFF	TRBV15	TRBJ1-4	18
CAWSPGVTGANVLTF	TRBV30	TRBJ2-6	15
CAWEQGYNSPLHF	TRBV30	TRBJ1-6	13
CASSGELDRPYEQYF	TRBV9	TRBJ2-7	15
CASSNLGLGMGEQYF	TRBV13	TRBJ2-5	15
CASSLAGTGGKNGYTF	TRBV28	TRBJ1-2	16
CARSFDRCLYGYTF	TRBV7-5	TRBJ1-2	14
CASSFTYGNSPLHF	TRBV6-5	TRBJ1-6	14
CASSLMKDRVDNEQFF	TRBV7-6	TRBJ2-1	16
CASRRGIRNTEAFF	TRBV6-5	TRBJ1-1	14
CASSGLAGGSGANVLTF	TRBV2	TRBJ2-6	17
CSSSRTHPGGNEKLFF	TRBV7-9	TRBJ1-4	16
CASSILAGSYNEQFF	TRBV6-4	TRBJ2-1	15
CASSPDRVQPQHF	TRBV4-2	TRBJ1-5	13
CASSLIWDRDLSSPLHF	TRBV5-6	TRBJ1-6	17
CASSQGGVEETYEQYF	TRBV4-1	TRBJ2-7	16
CASTTGEKLFF	TRBV2	TRBJ1-4	11
CASSSLQGKQVGDTGELFF	TRBV10-1	TRBJ2-2	19
CASSQTSDAGELFF	TRBV5-1	TRBJ2-2	14
CASSVVSTANTGELFF	TRBV9	TRBJ2-2	16
CASSEPRTGGETQYF	TRBV10-2	TRBJ2-5	15
CASSLEGAMNTEAFF	TRBV11-2	TRBJ1-1	15
CASSPLGLAGLNEQFF	TRBV9	TRBJ2-1	16
CASSEVRDYGYTF	TRBV10-1	TRBJ1-2	13
CASSLRTQGIYNEQFF	TRBV7-9	TRBJ2-1	16
CASSLEGDRSYAGNTIYF	TRBV5-4	TRBJ1-3	18
CASRGQASYEQYF	TRBV6-6	TRBJ2-7	13
CASSLGGGRRGTEAFF	TRBV11-2	TRBJ1-1	16
CASRLLRSTDTQYF	TRBV6-5	TRBJ2-3	14